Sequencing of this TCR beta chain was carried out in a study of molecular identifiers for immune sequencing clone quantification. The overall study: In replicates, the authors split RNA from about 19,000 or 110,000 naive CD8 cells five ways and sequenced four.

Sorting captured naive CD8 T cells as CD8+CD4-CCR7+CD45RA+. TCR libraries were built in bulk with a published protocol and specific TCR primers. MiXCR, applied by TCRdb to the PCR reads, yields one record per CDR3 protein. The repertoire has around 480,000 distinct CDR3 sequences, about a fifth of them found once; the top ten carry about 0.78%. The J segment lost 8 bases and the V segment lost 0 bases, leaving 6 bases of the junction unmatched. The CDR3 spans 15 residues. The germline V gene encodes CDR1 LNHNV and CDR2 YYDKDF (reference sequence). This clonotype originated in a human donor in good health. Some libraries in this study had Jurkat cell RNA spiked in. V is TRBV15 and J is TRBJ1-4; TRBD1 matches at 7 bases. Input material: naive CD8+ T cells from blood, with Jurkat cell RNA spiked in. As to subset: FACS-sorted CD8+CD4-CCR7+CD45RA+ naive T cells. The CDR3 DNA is TGTGCCACCAGCAGAGATGACAGGGCCTCCGAAAAACTGTTTTTT. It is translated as CATSRDDRASEKLFF.